This T cell receptor beta chain was recovered during a study of OX40 agonist ivuxolimab in advanced cancers. Overall study: Partial responses occurred in Three dose-escalation patients, one with hepatocellular carcinoma and two with cutaneous melanoma.

The CDR3 runs 15 residues. Looked up from germline, CDR1 is SGHTA and CDR2 is FQGNSA. The V end lost 5 bases, the J end lost 0 bases, and 11 bases lay between the germline ends. Regarding this clone: Its antigen remains unknown.

Points from the study as a whole: CD8+ T cells showed, on average, more clonal expansion than CD4+ cells. Expanded peripheral T-cell antigen specificity went undetermined.

Sequencing used immunoSEQ multiplex PCR; TCRdb keeps in-frame clones, though not all of them. The top ten hold roughly 0.72% of the sample, which has roughly 80,000 clones, roughly nine tenths seen once. With autoimmune disease history or systemic immunosuppression, patients were excluded. The chain combines TRBV7-2 with TRBJ2-1; unclear D gene. The source was CD4+ or CD8+ T cells sorted from blood, collected in a trial of the OX40 agonist ivuxolimab. This TCR was sampled from an adult with an advanced solid tumor such as melanoma, head and neck, liver or kidney cancer. The CDR3 nucleotides are TGTGCCAGCAGCCCCAGCCCGGGCTCCTACAATGAGCAGTTCTTC. Its protein is CASSPSPGSYNEQFF.